This T cell receptor (beta chain) came from a study of vaccination and CD4 T cells after COVID-19. The wider study: In the convalescent cohort, there were six males and four females, two of them Hispanic.

Of note for this clonotype: Antigen specificity is unknown.

Germline V gene lookup returns CDR1 SGHVS and CDR2 FQNEAQ. The CDR3 has 17 amino acids. Between the trimmed V and J ends, which lost 2 bases and 4 bases, there was a span of 20 bases. Documented treatment: roughly ten-day PBMC culture with coronavirus spike peptide pools or control peptides (ViraFEST assay). CD4+ T cells were isolated by negative selection after roughly 9 days of culture. An Oncomine TCR Beta short-read assay was used to sequence the DNA from cultured CD4+ T cells. Each CDR3 protein gets one entry after TCRdb re-called the PCR reads with MiXCR. The sample records under 20,000 distinct CDR3 sequences, around 45% being singletons.

The source was CD4+ T cells from blood, cultured in vitro, collected after SARS-CoV-2 vaccination. The origin of this receptor is a human donor who had recovered from COVID-19. This chain joins TRBV7-8 and TRBJ2-5; TRBD2 might be the D (5 bases). CDR3 in DNA: TGTGCCAGCAGCTTAACGGCGGGCTTAATGTATGTAGAGACCCAGTACTTC. This sequence encodes CASSLTAGLMYVETQYF.